This T cell receptor beta chain is drawn from a study of cytomegalovirus exposure and HLA in healthy donors. The study ran its PCR with 60 Vbeta and 13 Jbeta primers. The repertoire was sequenced with immunoSEQ multiplex PCR; TCRdb's copy has only in-frame clones and lacks some. The sample includes some 150,000 clones, roughly 80% seen only once; the top ten take under 2%. This clone was seen a handful of times. Its specificity is not known. Study-wide results and limits: Many donors shared some public TCRs, even though most TCR sequences were rare. Of the V segments, some could not be distinguished, including TRBV6-2 and TRBV6-3, and were excluded. A later analysis reportedly found that, within productive TCRs, an Asian-associated ancestry cluster had fewer N-insertions than the mean observed across the approximately 700 donors.

Germline loops: CDR1 SGHTA, CDR2 FQGNSA. This CDR3 comprises 15 residues. The trim removed 5 bases at V and 8 bases at J, leaving 5 bases unmatched. This TCR came from a female donor in good health and CMV-seronegative. The sequenced material came from PBMCs. The chain employs TRBV7-2 and TRBJ2-1; 14 bases map to TRBD2. In nucleotides, the CDR3 is TGTGCCAGCAGCCAGACTAGCGGGAGGGCGCATGAGCAGTTCTTC. As protein: CASSQTSGRAHEQFF.